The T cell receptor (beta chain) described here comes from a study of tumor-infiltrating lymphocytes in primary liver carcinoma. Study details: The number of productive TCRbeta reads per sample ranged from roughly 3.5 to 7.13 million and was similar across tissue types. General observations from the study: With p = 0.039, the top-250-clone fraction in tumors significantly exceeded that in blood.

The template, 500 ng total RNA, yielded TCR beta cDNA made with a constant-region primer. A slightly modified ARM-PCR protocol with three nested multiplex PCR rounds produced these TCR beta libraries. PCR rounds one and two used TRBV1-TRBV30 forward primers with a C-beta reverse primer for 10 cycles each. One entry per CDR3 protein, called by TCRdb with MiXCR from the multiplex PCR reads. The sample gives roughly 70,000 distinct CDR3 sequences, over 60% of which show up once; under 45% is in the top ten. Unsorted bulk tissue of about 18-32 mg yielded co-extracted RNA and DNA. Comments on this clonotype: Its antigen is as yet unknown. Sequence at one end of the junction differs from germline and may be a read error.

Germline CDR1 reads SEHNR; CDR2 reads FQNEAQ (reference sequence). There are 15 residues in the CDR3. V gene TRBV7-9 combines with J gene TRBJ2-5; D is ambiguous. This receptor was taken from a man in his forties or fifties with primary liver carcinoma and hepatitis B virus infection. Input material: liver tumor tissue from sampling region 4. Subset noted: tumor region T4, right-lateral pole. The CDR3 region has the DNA TGTGCCAGCAGCCCCCTCCGGATAGCCCAAGATACCCAGTACTTC. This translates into CASSPLRIAQDTQYF.